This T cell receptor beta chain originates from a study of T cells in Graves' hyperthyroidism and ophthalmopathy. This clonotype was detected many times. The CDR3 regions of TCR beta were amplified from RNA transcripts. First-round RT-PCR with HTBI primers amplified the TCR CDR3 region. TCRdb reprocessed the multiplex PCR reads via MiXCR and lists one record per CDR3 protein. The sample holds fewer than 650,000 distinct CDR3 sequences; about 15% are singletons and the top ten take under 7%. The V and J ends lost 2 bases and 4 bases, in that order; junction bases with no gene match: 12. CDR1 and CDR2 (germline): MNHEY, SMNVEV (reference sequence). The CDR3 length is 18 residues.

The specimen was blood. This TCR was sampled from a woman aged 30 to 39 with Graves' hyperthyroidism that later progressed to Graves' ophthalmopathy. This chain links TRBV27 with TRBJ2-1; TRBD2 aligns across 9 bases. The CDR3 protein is CASSLLERGLASYNEQFF. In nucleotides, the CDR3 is TGTGCCAGCAGTTTACTGGAAAGAGGACTAGCGTCGTACAATGAGCAGTTCTTC.